This TCR beta chain emerged from a study of response to subunit inactivated influenza vaccine. This CDR3 is built from 15 residues. The V segment lost 0 bases and the J segment 5 bases; nucleotides outside the gene matches: 2. Germline assignment: CDR1 LGHDT and CDR2 YNNKEL (reference sequence). This clonotype was recorded at least ten times. No antigen is known for it. General observations from the study: A suggestion made by the authors is that each seasonal influenza vaccination recruits few new T cells.

Using its own MiXCR run on the RT-PCR reads, TCRdb lists one record per CDR3 protein. The table shows about 480,000 distinct CDR3 sequences, with 13% occurring only once. The TCR was taken from a man aged 50 to 60 who received an inactivated influenza vaccine. This chain uses TRBV3-1 with TRBJ2-7; 12 positions agree with TRBD2. The sample in question was PBMCs from blood, obtained about 40 days after vaccination. CDR3 sequence reads: CASSQERLAGDEQYF. The CDR3 DNA reads as TGTGCCAGCAGCCAAGAGCGACTAGCGGGAGACGAGCAGTACTTC.